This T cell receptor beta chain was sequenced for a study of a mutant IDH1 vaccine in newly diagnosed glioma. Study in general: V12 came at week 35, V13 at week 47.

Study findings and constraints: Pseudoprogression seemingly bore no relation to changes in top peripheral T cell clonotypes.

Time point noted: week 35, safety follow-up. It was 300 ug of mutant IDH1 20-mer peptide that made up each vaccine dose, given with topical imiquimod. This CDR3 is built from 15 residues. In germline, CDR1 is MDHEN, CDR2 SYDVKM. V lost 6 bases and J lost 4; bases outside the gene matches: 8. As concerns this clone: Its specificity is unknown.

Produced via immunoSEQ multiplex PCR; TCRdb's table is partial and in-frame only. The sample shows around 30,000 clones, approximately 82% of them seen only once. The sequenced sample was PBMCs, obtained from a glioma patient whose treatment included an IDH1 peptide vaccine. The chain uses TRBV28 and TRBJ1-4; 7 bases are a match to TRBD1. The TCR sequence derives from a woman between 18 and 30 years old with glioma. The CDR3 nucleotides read TGTGCCAGCAGCCACGGACAGGTGGTTAATGAAAAACTGTTTTTT. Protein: CASSHGQVVNEKLFF.